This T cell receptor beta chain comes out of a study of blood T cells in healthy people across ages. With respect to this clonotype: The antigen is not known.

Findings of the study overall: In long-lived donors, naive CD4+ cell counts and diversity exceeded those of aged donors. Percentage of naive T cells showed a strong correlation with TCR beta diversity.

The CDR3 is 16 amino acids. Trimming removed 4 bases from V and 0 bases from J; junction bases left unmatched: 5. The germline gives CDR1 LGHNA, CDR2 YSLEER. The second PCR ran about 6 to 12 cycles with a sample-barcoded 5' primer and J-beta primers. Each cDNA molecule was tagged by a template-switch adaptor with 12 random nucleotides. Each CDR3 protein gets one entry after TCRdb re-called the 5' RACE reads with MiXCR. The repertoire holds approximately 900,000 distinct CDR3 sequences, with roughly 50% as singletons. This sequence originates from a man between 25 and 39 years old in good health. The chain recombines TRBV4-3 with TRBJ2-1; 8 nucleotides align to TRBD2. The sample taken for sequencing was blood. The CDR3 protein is CASSPRSGGSYNEQFF. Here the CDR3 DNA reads TGCGCCAGCAGCCCTCGAAGCGGGGGCTCCTACAATGAGCAGTTCTTC.